The 19 T cell receptor beta chains given below trace back to one sample, sequenced in a study of patients and donors after allogeneic stem cell transplantation. TCRdb reanalysed the RT-PCR reads using MiXCR and keeps one entry per CDR3 protein. The repertoire holds some 960,000 distinct CDR3 sequences, with about 20% as singletons. Sequencing was performed on blood, either unsorted or a sorted T cell fraction (not recorded which). The receptor source for this set is a human donor who was either an allogeneic HSCT recipient or a stem cell or donor lymphocyte infusion donor (not recorded which). It is not recorded whose cells these are; they may come from a transplant donor.

This chain links TRBV20-1 with TRBJ2-1, with D perhaps TRBD2 (5 bases). Germline CDR1 reads DFQATT; CDR2 reads SNEGSKA (reference sequence). The ends were cut back, 3 bases at V and 6 bases at J, with 18 bases in the middle. The CDR3 loop spans 15 amino acids. Here the CDR3 DNA reads TGCAGTGCTAGCCCCCTTGAGCGGAGAGCCAATGAGCAGTTCTTC. Translating gives CSASPLERRANEQFF.

The rearrangement joins TRBV11-2 to TRBJ1-1, with D possibly matching TRBD1 (5 bases). The CDR3 consists of 11 residues. Trimming stripped 5 bases from V and 9 bases from J, with 10 bases between. Germline loops: CDR1 SGHAT, CDR2 FQNNGV. The DNA of the CDR3 is TGTGCCAGCAGCATGGGACGACAAGCTTTCTTT. Its translation: CASSMGRQAFF.

This clonotype occurred a few times. This chain uses TRBV12-5 with TRBJ2-7; D might be TRBD2 (5 bases). The CDR3 is made up of 14 amino acids. V lost 5 bases to trimming and J lost 2 bases, with 13 bases between them. Germline V CDR1 and CDR2: LGHNT, FRNRAP. Here the CDR3 DNA reads TGTGCTAGTGGTCACGGACTGATAGCCTACGAGCAGTACTTC. Translation gives CASGHGLIAYEQYF.

V and J are TRBV11-2 and TRBJ2-1; 10 positions agree with TRBD2. This CDR3 spans 15 amino acids. CDR1 and CDR2 from the germline V gene are SGHAT and FQNNGV. V shed 1 base and J 12 bases; nucleotides not matched to a gene: 9. CDR3 in DNA: TGTGCCAGCAGCTTAGGCGGAGCGGGGGGGCCCAGGCAGTTCTTC. Translating gives CASSLGGAGGPRQFF.

This clonotype was recorded a few times. DNA for the CDR3: TGTGCCAGCACCCTCTACAACACCGGGGAGCTGTTTTTT. It specifies CASTLYNTGELFF. The chain employs TRBV6-2 or TRBV6-3 and TRBJ2-2; D is undetermined. This CDR3 contains 13 residues. Germline values: CDR1 MNHEY, CDR2 SVGEGT. The ends were cut back, 7 bases at V and 2 bases at J, with 8 bases in the middle.

This clonotype was found a few times. J is TRBJ2-7 and V is TRBV6-1, with D perhaps matching TRBD1 (6 bases). The CDR3 runs to 16 residues. V was trimmed by 2 bases and J by 6 bases, leaving 20 bases between them. The germline gives CDR1 MNHNS, CDR2 SASEGT. CDR3 in DNA: TGTGCCAGCAGTGAAAGGTCGGGCAGGGGAGTCAGCGAGCAGTACTTC. Translating gives CASSERSGRGVSEQYF.

The chain recombines TRBV5-1 with TRBJ2-1; maybe TRBD2 (6 bases). Germline CDR1 and CDR2: SGHRS and YFSETQ. Trimming took off 2 bases at V and 9 bases at J, with 9 bases between the two ends. CDR3 size: 12 residues. The CDR3 spells CASSFRAGEQFF. CDR3 in DNA: TGCGCCAGCAGCTTCCGAGCGGGTGAGCAGTTCTTC.

The V call is TRBV25-1, the J call TRBJ2-5; D assignment may be TRBD1 or TRBD2 (5 bases each). With 5 bases removed from V and 2 bases from J, the gap between germline ends came to 15 bases. CDR1 MGHDK and CDR2 SYGVNS come from the germline V gene. The CDR3 covers 15 residues. CDR3 in amino acids: CASSNRTGPQETQYF. CDR3 DNA: TGTGCCAGCAGTAACCGAACGGGACCTCAAGAGACCCAGTACTTC.

J is TRBJ2-1 and V is TRBV12-3 or TRBV12-4; TRBD2 aligns across 12 bases. Trimming removed 5 bases from V and 6 bases from J; junction bases left unmatched: 8. This CDR3 is 16 amino acids long. CDR3: CASSRGGLAGLNEQFF. The DNA for the CDR3 is TGTGCCAGCAGTCGAGGAGGACTAGCGGGACTCAATGAGCAGTTCTTC.

The rearrangement joins TRBV6-5 to TRBJ2-7; tentative D call: TRBD2 (5 bases). Germline-derived CDR1 and CDR2 are MNHEY and SVGAGI. V was pared by 7 bases and J by 7 bases, with 11 bases between. The CDR3 has 11 residues. CDR3 protein: CASKRAGEQYF. The CDR3, as DNA: TGTGCCAGCAAGAGGGCAGGAGAGCAGTACTTC.

The chain is built from TRBV4-1 and TRBJ2-7, with 12 positions matching TRBD2. This CDR3 region has 17 residues. V shed 0 bases and J 7 bases; nucleotides not matched to a gene: 10. The V gene's germline CDR1 is MGHRA and CDR2 YSYEKL. For the CDR3, the DNA is TGCGCCAGCAGCCAAGAAGCGGGAACTAGCGGGAGGTCGGAGCAGTACTTC. Amino acids: CASSQEAGTSGRSEQYF.

The chain couples TRBV7-6 to TRBJ2-1, with unresolved D. The CDR3 has 16 residues. Germline assignment: CDR1 SGHVS and CDR2 FNYEAQ. Between the trimmed V and J ends, which lost 1 base and 8 bases, there was a span of 18 bases. The CDR3 reads CASSLVWDSLRDEQFF. The CDR3 DNA reads TGTGCCAGCAGCTTAGTCTGGGATAGCCTTAGGGATGAGCAGTTCTTC. Full variable domain (rest looked up from reference TRBV7-6 and TRBJ2-1): GAGVSQSPRYKVTKRGQDVALRCDPISGHVSLYWYRQALGQGPEFLTYFNYEAQQDKSGLPNDRFSAERPEGSISTLTIQRTEQRDSAMYRCASSLVWDSLRDEQFFGPGTRLTVL.

This clonotype was seen more than once but under ten times. V usage is TRBV9 and J usage is TRBJ2-7, with a tentative D call TRBD2 (5 bases). V was trimmed by 0 bases and J by 2 bases, leaving 9 bases between them. The CDR3 totals 14 residues. Germline lookup yields CDR1 SGDLS and CDR2 YYNGEE. The CDR3 DNA is TGTGCCAGCAGCGTAGACGGACTCACCTACGAGCAGTACTTC. This gives the protein CASSVDGLTYEQYF.

This sequence joins TRBV30 and TRBJ1-1, with 8 bases lining up with TRBD1. Germline values: CDR1 GTSNPN, CDR2 SVGIG (reference sequence). The CDR3 length is 13 residues. Losses at the gene ends were 8 bases for V and 1 base for J; bases not matched to a gene: 6. This CDR3 is CATHGQGNTEAFF. The CDR3 DNA sequence: TGTGCCACCCACGGACAGGGGAACACTGAAGCTTTCTTT. Together with reference TRBV30 and TRBJ1-1, the CDR3 gives the full variable domain: SQTIHQWPATLVQPVGSPLSLECTVEGTSNPNLYWYRQAAGRGLQLLFYSVGIGQISSEVPQNLSASRPQDRQFILSSKKLLLSDSGFYLCATHGQGNTEAFFGQGTRLTVV.

This chain joins TRBV12-3 or TRBV12-4 and TRBJ2-5, with 8 positions matching TRBD2. CDR3 length: 16 residues. V gave up 4 bases and J gave up 5 bases; unmatched junction bases: 12. CDR3 loop: CASSSSLSGVRETQYF. The CDR3 bases are TGTGCCAGCAGTTCCTCACTTAGCGGGGTGAGGGAGACCCAGTACTTC.

The chain links TRBV7-3 to TRBJ2-5, with 13 bases lining up with TRBD2. CDR1 is SGHTA and CDR2 is FQGTGA in the germline V gene. The CDR3 sequence is 16 residues long. V dropped 2 bases and J dropped 5; count of bases not matched to a gene: 5. The CDR3 region has the DNA TGTGCCAGCAGCTTAGGGACTAGCGGGACGCGGGAGACCCAGTACTTC. Protein: CASSLGTSGTRETQYF.

The genes are TRBV14 and TRBJ1-2, with D maybe TRBD1 (5 bases). Germline V gene lookup returns CDR1 SGHDN and CDR2 FVKESK. The CDR3 length is 14 residues. The germline V and J ends were trimmed by 4 bases and 7 bases, with 16 bases remaining between them. The CDR3 loop is CASSRVGGISGYTF. CDR3 bases: TGTGCCAGCAGCCGAGTCGGGGGGATTAGTGGCTACACCTTC.

The chain combines TRBV12-3 or TRBV12-4 with TRBJ2-1; tentative D call: TRBD1 (6 bases). Between the trimmed V and J ends, which lost 5 bases and 6 bases, there was a span of 11 bases. The CDR3 is 13 residues long. The CDR3: CASSLPTGNEQFF. Here the CDR3 DNA reads TGTGCCAGCAGTCTACCGACAGGCAATGAGCAGTTCTTC.

This clonotype was seen a handful of times. The chain is built from TRBV20-1 and TRBJ2-7; TRBD2 matches 10 bases. The germline CDR1 and CDR2 sequences are DFQATT and SNEGSKA (reference sequence). Germline trimming cut 6 bases from V and 3 bases from J; bases unmatched to any gene: 8. The CDR3 totals 14 residues. CDR3 residues: CSARAGGDLYEQYF. DNA for the CDR3: TGCAGTGCGCGAGCGGGGGGGGACCTCTACGAGCAGTACTTC.